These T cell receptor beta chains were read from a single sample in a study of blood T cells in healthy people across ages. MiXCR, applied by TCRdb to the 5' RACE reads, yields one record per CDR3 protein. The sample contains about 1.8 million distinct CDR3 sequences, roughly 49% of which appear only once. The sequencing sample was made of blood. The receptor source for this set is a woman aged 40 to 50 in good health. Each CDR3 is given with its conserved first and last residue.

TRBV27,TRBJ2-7,CASSSLRDPYEQYF
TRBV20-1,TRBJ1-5,CSARDTGEGNQPQHF
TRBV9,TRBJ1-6,CASSVVPTGLNSPLHF
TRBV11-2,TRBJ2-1,CASSLDLLYNEQFF
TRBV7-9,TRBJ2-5,CASRPGTGVYQETQYF
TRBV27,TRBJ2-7,CASSTRTGSSYEQYF
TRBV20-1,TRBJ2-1,CSARKWGGNEQFF
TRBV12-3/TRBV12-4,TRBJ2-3,CASTRSQGGSSTDTQYF
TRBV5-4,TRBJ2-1,CASSSRDRGFGNEQFF
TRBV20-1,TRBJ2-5,CSARDSQGKTQYF
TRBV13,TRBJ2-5,CASSIYQDSQETQYF
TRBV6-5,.,CASRLGTGTGDPIRHEQYF
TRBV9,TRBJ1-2,CASSVGIRDYGYTF
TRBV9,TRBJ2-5,CASSVEGSPGETQYF
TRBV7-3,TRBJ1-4,CAGSSRRQDATNEKLFF
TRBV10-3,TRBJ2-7,CAISDGALPSYEQYF
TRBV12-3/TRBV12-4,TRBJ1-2,CASSTGTGFFYGYTF
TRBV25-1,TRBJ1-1,CASGRGLNTEAFF
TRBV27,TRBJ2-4,CASSAAGGLGIQYF
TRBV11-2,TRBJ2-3,CASSSYRDTTQDTQYF
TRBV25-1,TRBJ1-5,CASSEVWGQPQHF
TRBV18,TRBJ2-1,CASSLNRGLIDNEQFF
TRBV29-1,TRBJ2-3,CSARAGDTQYF
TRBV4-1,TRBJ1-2,CASSPGTHYGYTF
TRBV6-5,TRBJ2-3,CASSYPPSWKGADTQYF
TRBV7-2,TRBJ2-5,CASSLGWEIRETQYF
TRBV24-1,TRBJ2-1,CATSDPGTRVDEQFF
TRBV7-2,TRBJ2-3,CASSRGLAVRTDTQYF
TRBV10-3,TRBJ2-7,CAISESQTDEQYF
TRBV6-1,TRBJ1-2,CASSELWSGGPPLDGYTF
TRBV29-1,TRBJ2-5,CSVVLRETGPRGETQYF
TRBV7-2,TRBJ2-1,CASSLVSIHGTGNLWAQFF
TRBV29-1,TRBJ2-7,CSVEETDRTYEQYF
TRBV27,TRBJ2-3,CASSLFARVADTQYF
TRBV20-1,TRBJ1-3,CSARELGATIYF
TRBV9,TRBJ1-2,CASSTGQVKDYGYTF
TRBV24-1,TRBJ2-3,CATSDLRDLKRDTQYF
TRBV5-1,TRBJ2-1,CASRSDRQGWEQFF
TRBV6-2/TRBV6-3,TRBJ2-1,CASSRSLPEQFF
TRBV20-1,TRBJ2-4,CSGGYELGDIQYF
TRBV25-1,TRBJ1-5,CASSGSTWYSNQPQHF
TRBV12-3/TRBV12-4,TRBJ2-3,CASSELTDTQYF
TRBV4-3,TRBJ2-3,CASSHATSGGPDTQYF
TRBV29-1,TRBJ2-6,CSVRDRKDSGANVLTF
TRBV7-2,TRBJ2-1,CASSRRLSGGNLFF
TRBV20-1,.,CSASGQGTQYF
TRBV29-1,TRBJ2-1,CSVEDRGRSNEQFF
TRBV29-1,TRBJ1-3,CSSLSGNTIYF
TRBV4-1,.,CASSHPTSGRRNEQYF
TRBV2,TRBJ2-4,CASSGSLAGPPGEQYF
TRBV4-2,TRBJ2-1,CASSPLSDQTDNEQFF
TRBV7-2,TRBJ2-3,CASSSRWGDTQYF
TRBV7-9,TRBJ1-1,CASSSTGAGNTEAFF
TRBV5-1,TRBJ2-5,CASSLALDRGQETQYF